A single sample gave rise to the 26 T cell receptor beta chains below, sequenced in a study of cytomegalovirus exposure and HLA in healthy donors (TCRdb year 2017). The protocol used for the library was the immunoSEQ multiplex PCR assay. For the multiplex PCR, a mixture combining 60 forward primers for TCR Vbeta segments and 13 reverse primers for TCR Jbeta segments was used. The clones in this table, taken by TCRdb from immuneACCESS, are in-frame only. Not every clone is retained; where verified, under half of the shortfall comes from an unresolved V gene, and the cause of the rest is unknown. This sample has around 190,000 clones in its table, and more than 85% of those were observed once. The ten largest account for roughly 1.8% of the sample. Sequences were obtained from PBMCs. All receptors derive from a woman under 30 in good health and CMV-seronegative.

This clone showed up just a few times. The chain links TRBV6-5 to TRBJ2-3; no clear D gene. V was trimmed by 0 bases and J by 4 bases, leaving 14 bases between them. This CDR3 is 16 amino acids long. Germline V gives CDR1 MNHEY, CDR2 SVGAGI. CDR3 residues: CASSYSGSVSADTQYF. CDR3 DNA: TGTGCCAGCAGTTACTCCGGGTCCGTGAGTGCAGATACGCAGTATTTT.

The chain couples TRBV18 to TRBJ2-5; the D gene is possibly TRBD1 (5 bases). The CDR3 is made up of 15 amino acids. From germline, CDR1 is KGHSH and CDR2 LQKENI. V lost 0 bases to trimming and J lost 3 bases, with 11 bases between them. CDR3 in amino acids: CASSPPRQFEETQYF. The DNA of the CDR3 is TGTGCCAGCTCACCACCGAGACAGTTTGAAGAGACCCAGTACTTC.

The CDR3 DNA reads TGTGCCAGCAGCCGACAGAACTTCGGAGAAGAAGCTTTCTTT. It specifies CASSRQNFGEEAFF. The chain links TRBV7-2 to TRBJ1-1; D is possibly TRBD1 (5 bases). Trimming cost V 5 bases and J 8 bases, with 18 bases left between them. Per germline, CDR1 SGHTA and CDR2 FQGNSA. The CDR3 has 14 amino acids.

The rearrangement uses TRBV6-1 and TRBJ2-7; 12 bases agree with TRBD2. The CDR3 has 15 residues. Germline values: CDR1 MNHNS, CDR2 SASEGT. V gave up 4 bases and J gave up 6 bases; unmatched junction bases: 7. For the CDR3, the DNA is TGTGCCAGCAGTGGAACTCCGGGACTAGCGGGCGAGCAGTACTTC. It encodes CASSGTPGLAGEQYF.

The table lists this clone with a few counts. V gene TRBV2 combines with J gene TRBJ2-7; 7 bases align to TRBD1. CDR1 SNHLY and CDR2 FYNNEI come from the germline V gene. J gave up 2 bases and V 6 bases, and 10 bases lay outside the gene matches. This CDR3 spans 15 amino acids. The CDR3 DNA reads as TGTGCCAGCAGGGTTGGACAGGCCTCCACCTACGAGCAGTACTTC. Residues: CASRVGQASTYEQYF.

This chain links TRBV11-2 with TRBJ2-2; no clear D. The CDR3 length is 14 residues. Germline lookup yields CDR1 SGHAT and CDR2 FQNNGV. The V end lost 5 bases, the J end lost 1 base, and 8 bases lay between the germline ends. The CDR3: CASSQAGNTGELFF. The CDR3 coding sequence is TGTGCCAGCAGCCAGGCCGGGAACACCGGGGAGCTGTTTTTT.

The V and J genes are TRBV27 and TRBJ1-4, with D perhaps matching TRBD1 (5 bases). The V end lost 4 bases, the J end lost 1 base, and 7 bases lay between the germline ends. The CDR3 is 14 residues long. CDR1 and CDR2 from the germline V gene are MNHEY and SMNVEV (reference sequence). The CDR3 region is CASSSQGTNEKLFF. As DNA, the CDR3 is TGTGCCAGCAGTTCCCAGGGAACTAATGAAAAACTGTTTTTT. Together with reference TRBV27 and TRBJ1-4, the CDR3 gives the full variable domain: EAQVTQNPRYLITVTGKKLTVTCSQNMNHEYMSWYRQDPGLGLRQIYYSMNVEVTDKGDVPEGYKVSRKEKRNFPLILESPSPNQTSLYFCASSSQGTNEKLFFGSGTQLSVL.

This rearrangement joins TRBV29-1 to TRBJ2-7; the match to TRBD2 covers 8 bases. This CDR3 is built from 10 residues. Germline V gene data show CDR1 as SQVTM and CDR2 as ANQGSEA. Losses at the gene ends were 7 bases for V and 8 bases for J; bases not matched to a gene: 4. CDR3 sequence reads: CSATSGKQYF. Here the CDR3 DNA reads TGCAGCGCCACTAGCGGCAAGCAGTACTTC.

V usage is TRBV30 and J usage is TRBJ2-2; D gene ambiguous. The germline V and J ends were trimmed by 1 base and 4 bases, with 7 bases remaining between them. CDR1 GTSNPN and CDR2 SVGIG come from the germline V gene (reference sequence). CDR3 length: 13 amino acids. The CDR3, as DNA: TGTGCCTGGAGTGGTCAGGTCACCGGGGAGCTGTTTTTT. Its protein product is CAWSGQVTGELFF.

The chain joins TRBV5-1 to TRBJ2-1; the D gene is possibly TRBD2 (6 bases). Trimming removed 4 bases at V and 0 bases at J, with 11 bases between. CDR1 SGHRS and CDR2 YFSETQ come from the germline V gene. This CDR3 has 15 residues. CDR3 bases: TGCGCCAGCAGCGTGGACGGGAGCTCCTACAATGAGCAGTTCTTC. Its protein product is CASSVDGSSYNEQFF.

The rearrangement uses TRBV6-1 and TRBJ2-4; 7 bases match TRBD1. Trimming removed 10 bases from V and 5 bases from J; junction bases left unmatched: 8. Germline V gives CDR1 MNHNS, CDR2 SASEGT. This CDR3 comprises 13 residues. CDR3 coding DNA: TGTGCCATTCGGGACAGTCTACAAAACATTCAGTACTTC. Its translation: CAIRDSLQNIQYF.

The chain carries TRBV30 and TRBJ2-3; TRBD2 agrees at 11 bases. V was pared by 6 bases and J by 1 base, with 3 bases of the junction left unmatched. Germline CDR1 GTSNPN, CDR2 SVGIG (reference sequence). The CDR3 sequence is 14 residues long. CDR3 in amino acids: CACTSGSGTDTQYF. CDR3 sequence (DNA): TGTGCCTGTACTAGCGGGAGTGGCACAGATACGCAGTATTTT.

The V and J genes are TRBV27 and TRBJ2-2; 7 bases align to TRBD1. Germline CDR1 and CDR2: MNHEY and SMNVEV (reference sequence). The CDR3 is made up of 15 amino acids. Trimming at V came to 6 bases and at J to 7 bases, leaving 11 bases not matched to a gene. This CDR3 is CASRTGQRKSGELFF. The CDR3 DNA reads as TGTGCCAGCAGGACGGGACAGAGAAAAAGCGGGGAGCTGTTTTTT.

This clone was observed a single time. The rearrangement links TRBV11-2 to TRBJ2-7; D ambiguous. The CDR3 has 13 amino acids. Germline V lookup: CDR1 SGHAT, CDR2 FQNNGV. The V gene lost 4 bases and the J gene lost 2 bases, with 9 bases spanning the gap. In DNA form, the CDR3 reads TGTGCCAGCAGCTCCCCTAGGACCTACGAGCAGTACTTC. Protein: CASSSPRTYEQYF.

The chain carries TRBV5-4 and TRBJ2-2; 13 bases are shared with TRBD2. The CDR3 has 17 residues. Germline loops: CDR1 SGHNT, CDR2 YYREEE (reference sequence). V dropped 0 bases and J dropped 5; count of bases not matched to a gene: 4. CDR3 sequence reads: CASSLAGGLAGTGELFF. In DNA form, the CDR3 reads TGTGCCAGCAGCTTGGCCGGGGGACTAGCGGGAACCGGGGAGCTGTTTTTT.

This chain uses TRBV6-5 with TRBJ2-2; a weak D match, TRBD1 (6 bases). Germline CDR1 reads MNHEY; CDR2 reads SVGAGI. The CDR3 covers 14 residues. The ends were cut back, 5 bases at V and 7 bases at J, with 14 bases in the middle. In nucleotides, the CDR3 is TGTGCCAGCAGTCGGACAGTGTATATCGGGGAGCTGTTTTTT. Translated: CASSRTVYIGELFF.

The V and J genes are TRBV11-2 and TRBJ1-1, with D tentatively TRBD1 (6 bases). Germline V CDR1 and CDR2: SGHAT, FQNNGV. The CDR3 contains 14 residues. Trimming took off 5 bases at V and 1 base at J, with 11 bases between the two ends. Here the CDR3 reads CASSPRTANTEAFF. The CDR3 bases are TGTGCCAGCAGCCCCAGGACAGCGAACACTGAAGCTTTCTTT.

This clone was seen a handful of times. The chain employs TRBV27 and TRBJ2-1, with D tentatively TRBD2 (6 bases). Trimming pared 2 bases from V and 4 bases from J, leaving 9 bases between. Germline CDR1 reads MNHEY; CDR2 reads SMNVEV (reference sequence). The CDR3 is made up of 14 amino acids. The CDR3 coding sequence is TGTGCCAGCAGTTTAGCGGGAAGTTACAATGAGCAGTTCTTC. It is translated as CASSLAGSYNEQFF.

This clone turned up a few times. The chain uses TRBV5-6 and TRBJ1-1; D remains unclear. CDR1 and CDR2 (germline): SGHDT, YYEEEE. The CDR3 is 11 residues long. V was shortened by 5 bases and J by 10 bases, with 12 bases between the two germline ends. In nucleotides, the CDR3 is TGTGCCAGCAGTGTCGGCGGAGGAGCTTTCTTT. Its translation: CASSVGGGAFF.

This clone has just a few counts. V is TRBV5-6 and J is TRBJ1-1; tentative D call: TRBD1 (6 bases). The germline V and J ends were trimmed by 0 bases and 5 bases, with 14 bases remaining between them. The CDR3 has 15 residues. The germline V gene has CDR1 SGHDT and CDR2 YYEEEE. The CDR3: CASSLVGGPGTEAFF. CDR3 in DNA: TGTGCCAGCAGCTTGGTCGGGGGGCCGGGGACTGAAGCTTTCTTT.

V usage is TRBV18 and J usage is TRBJ1-6; tentatively, D is TRBD1 (5 bases). The CDR3 contains 13 residues. Trimming shortened V by 3 bases and J by 10 bases, and 10 bases separated the two germline ends. Looked up from germline, CDR1 is KGHSH and CDR2 is LQKENI. The CDR3 here is CASSPMDNSPLHF. CDR3 nucleotides: TGTGCCAGCTCACCGATGGACAACTCACCCCTCCACTTT.

The chain is built from TRBV5-1 and TRBJ2-7; 11 nucleotides agree with TRBD1. CDR1 and CDR2 from the germline V gene are SGHRS and YFSETQ. J was trimmed by 6 bases and V by 4 bases; bases with no gene match: 3. This CDR3 has 13 residues. CDR3: CASSPGQGGEQYF. In DNA form, the CDR3 reads TGCGCCAGCAGCCCGGGACAGGGGGGCGAGCAGTACTTC.

The chain is built from TRBV10-3 and TRBJ1-3, with D perhaps matching TRBD1 (6 bases). With 3 bases removed from V and 0 bases from J, the gap between germline ends came to 21 bases. The CDR3 is made up of 19 amino acids. Per germline, CDR1 ENHRY and CDR2 SYGVKD. CDR3 region: CAISDDRTGPFFSGNTIYF. CDR3 DNA sequence: TGTGCCATCAGTGATGATCGTACAGGGCCTTTTTTCTCTGGAAACACCATATATTTT.

V is TRBV7-2 and J is TRBJ2-3, with 9 bases matching TRBD2. With V trimmed by 1 base and J by 4 bases, 3 bases remained unmatched. Per the germline V gene, CDR1 is SGHTA and CDR2 is FQGNSA. The CDR3 sequence is 15 residues long. The CDR3: CASSLVAGVADTQYF. DNA of the CDR3: TGTGCCAGCAGCTTAGTAGCGGGAGTTGCAGATACGCAGTATTTT.

J is TRBJ2-1 and V is TRBV30, with 8 nucleotides matching TRBD2. This CDR3 region has 12 residues. With V trimmed by 2 bases and J by 12 bases, 6 bases remained unmatched. Germline CDR1 reads GTSNPN; CDR2 reads SVGIG (reference sequence). CDR3 residues: CAWSSLAGGQFF. The CDR3, as DNA: TGTGCCTGGAGTTCCCTAGCGGGCGGGCAGTTCTTC.

As concerns this clone: An end of the junction differs from the germline gene, which may be a read error. The rearrangement joins TRBV7-7 to TRBJ2-3; D unresolved. CDR1 and CDR2 (germline): SSHAT, FNYEAQ (reference sequence). The CDR3 spans 15 residues. The CDR3 nucleotides are TGTGCTAGCAGCTTAGCCCCCTCACCGCGGGATACGCAGTATTTT. This codes for CASSLAPSPRDTQYF.